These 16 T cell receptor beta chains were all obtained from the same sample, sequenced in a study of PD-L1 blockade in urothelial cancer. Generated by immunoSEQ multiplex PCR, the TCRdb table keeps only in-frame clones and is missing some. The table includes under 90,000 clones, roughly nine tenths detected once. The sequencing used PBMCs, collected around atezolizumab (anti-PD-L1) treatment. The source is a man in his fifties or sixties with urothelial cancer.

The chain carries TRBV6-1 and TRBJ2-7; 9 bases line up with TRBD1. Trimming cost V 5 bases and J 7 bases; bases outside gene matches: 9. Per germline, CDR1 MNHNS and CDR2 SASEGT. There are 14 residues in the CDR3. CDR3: CASSLRQGGWEQYF. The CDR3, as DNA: TGTGCCAGCAGTCTACGACAGGGGGGGTGGGAGCAGTACTTC.

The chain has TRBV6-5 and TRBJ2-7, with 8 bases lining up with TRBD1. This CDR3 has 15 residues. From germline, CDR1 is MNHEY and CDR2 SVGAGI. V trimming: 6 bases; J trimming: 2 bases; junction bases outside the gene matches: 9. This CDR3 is CASRMQGALPYEQYF. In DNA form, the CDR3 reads TGTGCCAGCAGGATGCAGGGGGCGCTTCCCTACGAGCAGTACTTC.

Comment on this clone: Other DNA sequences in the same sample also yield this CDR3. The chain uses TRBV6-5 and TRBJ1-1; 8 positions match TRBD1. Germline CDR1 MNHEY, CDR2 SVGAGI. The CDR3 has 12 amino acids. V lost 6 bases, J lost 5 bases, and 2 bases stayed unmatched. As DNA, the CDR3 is TGTGCCAGCAGGGACAGGGCTACTGAAGCTTTCTTT. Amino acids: CASRDRATEAFF.

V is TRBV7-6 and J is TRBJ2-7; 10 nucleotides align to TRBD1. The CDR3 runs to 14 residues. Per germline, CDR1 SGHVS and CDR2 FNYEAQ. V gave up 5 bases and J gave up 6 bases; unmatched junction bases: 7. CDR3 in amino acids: CASSPDDRGREQYF. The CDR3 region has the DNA TGTGCCAGCAGCCCTGATGACAGGGGGCGCGAGCAGTACTTC.

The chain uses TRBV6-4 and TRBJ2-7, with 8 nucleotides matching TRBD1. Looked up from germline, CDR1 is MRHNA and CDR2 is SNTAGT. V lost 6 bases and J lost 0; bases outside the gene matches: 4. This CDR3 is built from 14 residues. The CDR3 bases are TGTGCCAGCAGCCCGACAGGGGACTCCTACGAGCAGTACTTC. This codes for CASSPTGDSYEQYF.

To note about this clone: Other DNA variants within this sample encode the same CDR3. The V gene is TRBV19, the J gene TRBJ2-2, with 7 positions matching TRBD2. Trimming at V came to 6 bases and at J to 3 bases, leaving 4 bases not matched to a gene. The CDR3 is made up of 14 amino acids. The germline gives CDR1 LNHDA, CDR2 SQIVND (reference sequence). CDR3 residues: CASRTGGDTGELFF. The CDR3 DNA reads TGTGCCAGTAGGACGGGGGGTGACACCGGGGAGCTGTTTTTT.

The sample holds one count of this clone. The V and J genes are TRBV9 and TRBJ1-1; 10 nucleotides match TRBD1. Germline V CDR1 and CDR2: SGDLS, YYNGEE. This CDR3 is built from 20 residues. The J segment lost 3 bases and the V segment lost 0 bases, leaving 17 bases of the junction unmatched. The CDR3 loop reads CASSVVYGWGDRGLDTEAFF. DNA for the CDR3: TGTGCCAGCAGCGTAGTTTATGGTTGGGGAGACAGGGGGCTTGACACTGAAGCTTTCTTT.

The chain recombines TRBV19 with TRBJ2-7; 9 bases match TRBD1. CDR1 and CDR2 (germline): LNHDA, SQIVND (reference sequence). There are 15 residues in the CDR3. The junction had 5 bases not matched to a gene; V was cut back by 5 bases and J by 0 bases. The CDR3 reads CASSPQTGGSYEQYF. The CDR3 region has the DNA TGTGCCAGTAGTCCTCAGACAGGGGGCTCCTACGAGCAGTACTTC.

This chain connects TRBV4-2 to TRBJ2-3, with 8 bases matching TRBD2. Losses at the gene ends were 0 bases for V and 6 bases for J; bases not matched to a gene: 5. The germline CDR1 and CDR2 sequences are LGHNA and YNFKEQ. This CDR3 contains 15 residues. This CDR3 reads CASSQDLREEDTQYF. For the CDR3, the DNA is TGTGCCAGCAGCCAAGATCTGCGGGAGGAGGATACGCAGTATTTT.

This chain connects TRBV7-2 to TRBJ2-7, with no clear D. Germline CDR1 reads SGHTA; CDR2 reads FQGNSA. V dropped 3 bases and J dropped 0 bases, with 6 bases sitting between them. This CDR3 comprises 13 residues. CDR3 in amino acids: CASSLRYSYEQYF. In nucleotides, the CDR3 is TGTGCCAGCAGCTTGAGATACTCCTACGAGCAGTACTTC.

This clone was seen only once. CDR3 sequence (DNA): TGTGCCAGCTCACCAACAGGGAACAATGAGCAGTTCTTC. It translates to CASSPTGNNEQFF. J is TRBJ2-1 and V is TRBV18, with D tentatively TRBD1 (6 bases). Between the trimmed V and J ends, which lost 2 bases and 5 bases, there was a span of 7 bases. CDR3 size: 13 residues. Germline values: CDR1 KGHSH, CDR2 LQKENI. Looking up the rest from reference TRBV18 and TRBJ2-1 gives the full variable domain: NAGVMQNPRHLVRRRGQEARLRCSPMKGHSHVYWYRQLPEEGLKFMVYLQKENIIDESGMPKERFSAEFPKEGPSILRIQQVVRGDSAAYFCASSPTGNNEQFFGPGTRLTVL.

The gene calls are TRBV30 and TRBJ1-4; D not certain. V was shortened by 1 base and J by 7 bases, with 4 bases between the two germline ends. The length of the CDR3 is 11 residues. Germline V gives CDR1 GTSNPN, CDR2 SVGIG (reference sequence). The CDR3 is CAWSAGEKLFF. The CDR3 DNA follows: TGTGCCTGGAGTGCCGGTGAAAAACTGTTTTTT.

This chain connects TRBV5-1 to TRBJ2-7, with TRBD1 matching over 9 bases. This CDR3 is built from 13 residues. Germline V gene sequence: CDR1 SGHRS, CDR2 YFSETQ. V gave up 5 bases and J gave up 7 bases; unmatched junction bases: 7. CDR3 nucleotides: TGCGCCAGCAGTCAGGACAGGGGACGGGAGCAGTACTTC. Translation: CASSQDRGREQYF.

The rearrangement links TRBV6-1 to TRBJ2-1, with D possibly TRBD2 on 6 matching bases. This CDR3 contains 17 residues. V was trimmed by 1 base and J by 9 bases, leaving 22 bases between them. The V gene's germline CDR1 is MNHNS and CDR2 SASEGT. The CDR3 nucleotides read TGTGCCAGCAGTGAAGGGAGGGCCTCACTGAGGGTTTTTGAGCAGTTCTTC. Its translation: CASSEGRASLRVFEQFF.

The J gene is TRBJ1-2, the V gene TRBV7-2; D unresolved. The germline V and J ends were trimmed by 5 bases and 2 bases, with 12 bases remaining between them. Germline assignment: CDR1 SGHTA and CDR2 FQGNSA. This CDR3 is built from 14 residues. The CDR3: CASSPSDGNYGYTF. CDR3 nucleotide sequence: TGTGCCAGCAGCCCGAGCGATGGAAACTATGGCTACACCTTC.

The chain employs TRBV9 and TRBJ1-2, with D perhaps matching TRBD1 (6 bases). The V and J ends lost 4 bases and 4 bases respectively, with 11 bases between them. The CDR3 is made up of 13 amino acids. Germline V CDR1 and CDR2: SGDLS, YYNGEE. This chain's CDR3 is CASSRDIGYGYTF. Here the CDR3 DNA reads TGTGCCAGCAGCAGGGACATCGGCTATGGCTACACCTTC.